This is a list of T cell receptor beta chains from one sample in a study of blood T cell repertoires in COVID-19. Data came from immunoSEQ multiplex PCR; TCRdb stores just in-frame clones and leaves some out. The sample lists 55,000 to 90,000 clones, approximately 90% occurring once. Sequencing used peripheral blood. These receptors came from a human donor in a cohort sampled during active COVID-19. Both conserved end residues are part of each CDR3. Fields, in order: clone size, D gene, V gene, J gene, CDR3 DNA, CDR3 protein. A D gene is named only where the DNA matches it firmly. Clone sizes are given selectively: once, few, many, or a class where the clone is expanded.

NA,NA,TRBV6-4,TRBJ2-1,TGTGCCAGCAGTGACTCGGTGGACAACAATGAGCAGTTCTTC,CASSDSVDNNEQFF
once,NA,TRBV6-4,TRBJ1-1,TGTGCCAGCAGTGTACAGGTCTACACTGAAGCTTTCTTT,CASSVQVYTEAFF
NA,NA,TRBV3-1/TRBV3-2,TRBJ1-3,TGTGCCAGCAGCCTGACAGGCCTCTCTGGAAACACCATATATTTT,CASSLTGLSGNTIYF
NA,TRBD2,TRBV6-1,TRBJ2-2,TGTGCCAGCAGTGAAAGGTGGATACTAGCGGGAGCGGACACCGGGGAGCTGTTTTTT,CASSERWILAGADTGELFF
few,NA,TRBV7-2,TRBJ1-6,TGTGCCAGCAGCTTAGTAGTGTTCGATTCACCCCTCCACTTT,CASSLVVFDSPLHF
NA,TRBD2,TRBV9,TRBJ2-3,TGTGCCAGCAGCTCCGGGGGGAGGGCCACGGGGGATACGCAGTATTTT,CASSSGGRATGDTQYF
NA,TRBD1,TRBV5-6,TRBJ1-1,TGTGCCAGCAGCTTGCTGAACAGGGGCATCATGAACACTGAAGCTTTCTTT,CASSLLNRGIMNTEAFF
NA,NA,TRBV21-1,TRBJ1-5,TGTGCCAGCAGCAAAGAGGGGGATCAGCCCCAGCATTTT,CASSKEGDQPQHF
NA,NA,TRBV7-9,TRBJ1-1,TGTGCCAGCAGCGAAGACAGATACACTGAAGCTTTCTTT,CASSEDRYTEAFF
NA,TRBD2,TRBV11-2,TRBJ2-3,TGTGCCAGCAGCTCACCGACTAGCGGGAAAACAGATACGCAGTATTTT,CASSSPTSGKTDTQYF